One TCR beta chain is described in this entry. Its binding antigen is unknown. No much larger clone is present one base from it, and per-base qualities are unavailable. For CDR1 and CDR2, the germline V gene lists KGHSH and LQKENI. V gives up 3 bases and J gives up 7 bases, and the segment between their germline ends measures 12 bases. The cysteine opens and the phenylalanine closes a CDR3 of 14 amino acids. The DNA shown is the 42-base CDR3, in frame from base 1. The data belong to a study of blood T cell repertoires in COVID-19 (dated by TCRdb to 2019 to 2021). General notes on the study: Samples from collaborators originated in the United States, Italy and Spain and spanned both the acute and convalescent phases of COVID-19. The prospective study material was composed of cDNA or gDNA derived from T cells, B-cell-depleted T cells, or PBMCs. Nearly every sample came with metadata listing a de-identified subject ID, COVID-19 status, age in years and sex. HLA class I and class II types, where available, came from metadata supplied by the sample provider rather than from assay-based typing. The repertoires were released in a freely available public database intended as a resource for research on the immune response to SARS-CoV-2. Deeply sampled blood TCRbeta repertoires from subjects exposed to, actively infected with, or recovered from COVID-19 were included in the dataset. The samples were drawn from the first 160 participants of the ongoing ImmuneRACE study and from 950 to 1,500 subjects provided by 6 global collaborators.

One collaborating source in Seattle enrolled patients while the patients were actively infected and followed the patients over time throughout the course of disease. Whole blood was collected in K2EDTA tubes by collaborating institutions according to the institutions' own protocols. For TCRbeta analysis, collaborator samples were shipped as frozen whole blood, as isolated PBMCs, or as DNA extracted from either sample type. TCRbeta CDR3 regions were amplified from genomic DNA using the immunoSEQ Assay, a bias-controlled multiplex PCR. The authors processed their data as follows. Nucleated cell counts per sample were estimated from amplification of reference gene primers within the assay. To quantify the absolute abundance of each unique TCRbeta CDR3 rearrangement, sequence reads were collapsed and filtered. For each sample, productive Simpson clonality was calculated as the square root of Simpson's diversity index across productive rearrangements. The table comes from immuneACCESS by way of TCRdb, which keeps in-frame sequences with V and J called. Part of the clones is missing from these tables; in studies checked, under half for an unresolved V gene and the rest for unknown reasons. The V and J calls and clone size were taken over from that table, and D and trimming were inferred from the DNA. The sample table lists about 130,000 clones, around nine tenths of them with a count of one. The top ten hold roughly an eighth of the sample.

What the study reported, not specific to this receptor: The amount of clinical and demographic metadata varied by source and participant and was provided uncurated.

The chain is assembled from TRBV18 and TRBJ2-2; the D region possibly corresponds to TRBD1 (5 bases align). What was sequenced was peripheral blood. The TCR originated in a woman in her seventies with COVID-19, enrolled during active disease. In nucleotides, the sequence is TGTGCCAGCTCACCTATCAGGGAAATCGGGGAGCTGTTTTTT. It codes for CASSPIREIGELFF.